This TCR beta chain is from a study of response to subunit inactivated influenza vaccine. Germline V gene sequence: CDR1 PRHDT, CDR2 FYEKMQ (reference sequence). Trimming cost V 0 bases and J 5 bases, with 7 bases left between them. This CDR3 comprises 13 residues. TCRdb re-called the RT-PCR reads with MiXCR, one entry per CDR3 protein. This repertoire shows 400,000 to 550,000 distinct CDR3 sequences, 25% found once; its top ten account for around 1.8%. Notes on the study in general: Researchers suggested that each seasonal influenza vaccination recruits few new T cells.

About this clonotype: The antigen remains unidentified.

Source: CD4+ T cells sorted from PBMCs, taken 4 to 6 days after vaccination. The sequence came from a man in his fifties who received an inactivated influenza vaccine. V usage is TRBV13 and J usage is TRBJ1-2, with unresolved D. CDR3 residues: CASSLGVGYGYTF. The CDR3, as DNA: TGTGCCAGCAGCTTAGGTGTAGGGTATGGCTACACCTTC.